Listed below are T cell receptor beta chains from one sample, sequenced in a study of T-cell memory formation after mild COVID-19. TCRdb processed the 5' RACE reads anew with MiXCR; each CDR3 protein has one entry. The data contain some 350,000 distinct CDR3 sequences, 13% of them singletons. The sequenced sample was PBMCs or a T cell subset sorted from them (not recorded which). The receptor set was obtained from a man aged 18 to 35 who had mild COVID-19 (a few samples of this study predate the infection). Cell type and time point are not known. The CDR3 runs from the conserved cysteine through the conserved F or W. The D gene is left open where the match is weak. Clone size is shown for a subset of rows, as once, few, many or a class of expanded clone.

j_gene,v_gene,abundance,d_gene,CDR3nt,CDR3aa
TRBJ2-1,TRBV6-5,few,TRBD1,TGTGCCAGCAGATCACCGGGACAGGGAACCTTCTTC,CASRSPGQGTFF
TRBJ1-1,TRBV2,.,TRBD1,TGTGCCAGCAGTGAACAGGGGGCATCGAACACTGAAGCTTTCTTT,CASSEQGASNTEAFF
TRBJ1-6,TRBV7-9,many,.,TGTGCCAGCAGCTCACAGGGCGTTGATTCACCCCTCCACTTT,CASSSQGVDSPLHF
TRBJ2-3,TRBV5-1,once,TRBD1,TGCGCCAGCAGCTTGGTCCTGACAGGGGGCGGGGATACGCAGTATTTT,CASSLVLTGGGDTQYF
TRBJ2-1,TRBV11-2,.,.,TGTGCCAGCAGCTTCCCATTAGGACAGTCGGCGGACAATGAGCAGTTCTTC,CASSFPLGQSADNEQFF
TRBJ2-5,TRBV7-2,few,TRBD2,TGTGCCAGCAGGAGACTAGCGGGAGGTCAAGAGACCCAGTACTTC,CASRRLAGGQETQYF
TRBJ1-6,TRBV7-3,.,TRBD1,TGTGCCAGCAGCACAGGGACAGGGGAGCCCCTCCACTTT,CASSTGTGEPLHF
TRBJ2-5,TRBV20-1,.,.,TGCAGTGCGCTACAGGGCGCAGAGACCCAGTACTTC,CSALQGAETQYF
TRBJ1-2,TRBV5-1,few,TRBD1,TGCGCCAGCAGCACAGGGGGTGATAGCTACACCTTC,CASSTGGDSYTF
TRBJ2-1,TRBV11-2,.,.,TGTGCCAGCAGCGCGGGACTCTACAATGAGCAGTTCTTC,CASSAGLYNEQFF
TRBJ2-1,TRBV4-3,few,.,TGCGCCAGCGGGGGAGGAAAGGGCGCGAGATACAATGAGCAGTTCTTC,CASGGGKGARYNEQFF
TRBJ1-1,TRBV7-9,few,.,TGTGCCAGCGAATTAGGACACGCGGACACTGAAGCTTTCTTT,CASELGHADTEAFF
TRBJ1-2,TRBV18,many,TRBD1,TGTGCCAGCTCAAGGACAGGGGGAGACGGCTACACCTTC,CASSRTGGDGYTF
TRBJ2-7,TRBV6-5,few,TRBD1,TGTGCCAGCAGTTACGAGGCAGGGGGCTACGAGCAGTACTTC,CASSYEAGGYEQYF
TRBJ2-3,TRBV7-9,.,.,TGTGCCAGCAGCTTAGCGGGTCCTCTGGTAGGTACGCAGTATTTT,CASSLAGPLVGTQYF
TRBJ2-1,TRBV29-1,few,.,TGCAGCGTTGCGTACAATGAGCAGTTCTTC,CSVAYNEQFF
TRBJ2-5,TRBV18,few,TRBD2,TGTGCCAGCTCACCAGGAGCGGGGAAAGAGACCCAGTACTTC,CASSPGAGKETQYF
TRBJ1-2,TRBV5-1,.,TRBD1,TGCGCCAGCAGCTTGGGGACAGGGTCGGATGGCTACACCTTC,CASSLGTGSDGYTF
TRBJ1-5,TRBV24-1,.,TRBD1,TGTGCCACCAGTGATACGAAGACAGGGGCTAATCAGCCCCAGCATTTT,CATSDTKTGANQPQHF
TRBJ2-5,TRBV6-2/TRBV6-3,few,.,TGTGCCACCCAAATGGGGGGGGCCGAGACCCAGTACTTC,CATQMGGAETQYF
TRBJ2-1,TRBV7-6,few,.,TGTGCCAGCAGCTTAGTTGTATCGAAGCTTGGTGAGCAGTTCTTC,CASSLVVSKLGEQFF
TRBJ2-7,TRBV2,few,TRBD1,TGTGCCAGCAGTGGCTCTGAGACCGGGACAGGGTACTTCGGAGAGCAGTACTTC,CASSGSETGTGYFGEQYF
TRBJ2-3,TRBV7-9,.,.,TGTGCCAGCAGCTTAGCACAGGGCCCAGATACGCAGTATTTT,CASSLAQGPDTQYF
TRBJ1-2,TRBV6-2/TRBV6-3,.,.,TGTGCCAGCAGTTACCACGGGACGGATCCTAACTATGGCTACACCTTC,CASSYHGTDPNYGYTF
TRBJ1-6,TRBV7-2,.,.,TGTGCCCCCAGGGGTTCCTATAATTCACCCCTCCACTTT,CAPRGSYNSPLHF
TRBJ2-1,TRBV29-1,.,.,TGCAGCGTTGAAGGGCCAAGGTCCCCATCCTACAATGAGCAGTTCTTC,CSVEGPRSPSYNEQFF
TRBJ1-4,TRBV20-1,many,.,TGCAGTGCTCCCACCCACAGCGTATCTAATGAAAAACTGTTTTTT,CSAPTHSVSNEKLFF
TRBJ1-4,TRBV9,.,.,TGTGCCAGCAGCCCTCCCCTGGGAGCTAATGAAAAACTGTTTTTT,CASSPPLGANEKLFF
TRBJ2-5,TRBV12-3/TRBV12-4,.,TRBD2,TGTGCCAGCAGCCAACAGGCGGGGGGGGATTCGGTGGAGACCCAGTACTTC,CASSQQAGGDSVETQYF
TRBJ2-5,TRBV4-1,few,TRBD1,TGCGCCAGCAGCCAAGGCCCCGAGACAGGGGGAGAGACCCAGTACTTC,CASSQGPETGGETQYF
TRBJ2-3,TRBV5-1,few,.,TGCGCCAGCAGCTCCTCGACCAGAAAGTATTTT,CASSSSTRKYF
TRBJ1-6,TRBV9,few,.,TGTGCCAGCAGCCTTACGTTCCTGGTAAGAGAAAATTCACCCCTCCACTTT,CASSLTFLVRENSPLHF
TRBJ1-1,TRBV28,few,.,TGTGCCAGCAACCCCCAGGGGACTGAAGCTTTCTTT,CASNPQGTEAFF
TRBJ2-1,TRBV5-1,many,TRBD2,TGCGCCAGCAGCCCGGGGACTAATTCCTACAATGAGCAGTTCTTC,CASSPGTNSYNEQFF
TRBJ2-3,TRBV20-1,many,.,TGCAGTGCTAGAGAGTGGACGATCACAGATACGCAGTATTTT,CSAREWTITDTQYF
TRBJ2-5,TRBV7-2,few,TRBD2,TGTGCCAGCAGAAGACTAGCGATAGGAGAGACCCAGTACTTC,CASRRLAIGETQYF
TRBJ1-1,TRBV6-5,many,TRBD1,TGTGCCAGCAGTTACGGGCAGGGGGTAGGGAACACTGAAGCTTTCTTT,CASSYGQGVGNTEAFF
TRBJ1-1,TRBV7-2,few,TRBD1,TGTGCCAGCAGGCTCAGGACAGGGAACACTGAAGCTTTCTTT,CASRLRTGNTEAFF
TRBJ2-5,TRBV3-1,.,.,TGTGCCAGCAGCCGCAGGACCGTTAAAGAGACCCAGTACTTC,CASSRRTVKETQYF
TRBJ2-7,TRBV6-6,few,TRBD1,TGTGCCAGCAGTTACCGGACAGGGAGTTACGAGCAGTACTTC,CASSYRTGSYEQYF
TRBJ1-4,TRBV28,.,.,TGTGCCAGCAGTACTGACAGGCCCCGTTTCGAACTGTTTTTT,CASSTDRPRFELFF
TRBJ2-2,TRBV5-1,few,TRBD1,TGCGCCAGCAGCGGGACAGGGGACGGGGAGCTGTTTTTT,CASSGTGDGELFF
TRBJ1-1,TRBV7-6,few,.,TGTGCCAGCAGCTGGGACGGTCTGAACACTGAAGCTTTCTTT,CASSWDGLNTEAFF
TRBJ2-1,TRBV7-9,.,.,TGTGCCAGCAGCCAAGGCCTATACAATGAGCAGTTCTTC,CASSQGLYNEQFF
TRBJ1-5,TRBV20-1,.,.,TGCAGTGCTAGTAAAGACAGCTTCAATCAGCCCCAGCATTTT,CSASKDSFNQPQHF
TRBJ1-6,TRBV12-3/TRBV12-4,many,.,TGTGCCAGCAGTTTTCTCGACGCTAATTCACCCCTCCACTTT,CASSFLDANSPLHF
TRBJ2-3,TRBV5-1,few,.,TGCGCCAGCAGCTTCGGGACGTTCACAGATACGCAGTATTTT,CASSFGTFTDTQYF
TRBJ1-2,TRBV5-6,.,.,TGTGCCAGCAGCGGGATCCACGGCTACACCTTC,CASSGIHGYTF
TRBJ1-2,TRBV9,few,.,TGTGCCAGCAGCCCAGAAGGAAGCGCACTGGGCTCCTCCTACACCTTC,CASSPEGSALGSSYTF
TRBJ1-3,TRBV14,few,.,TGTGCCAGCAGCCCAACAGGGAATGGAAACACCATATATTTT,CASSPTGNGNTIYF